This TCR beta chain derives from a study of CD8+CD57+ T cells in acquired aplastic anemia (dated by TCRdb to 2017 to 2018). In the study overall: DNA extracted from sorted CD4+ and CD8+ cells had a mean of about 3.3 ug, with a range of 0.2 to 27.4 ug. CD8+CD57+ expansion was defined as a frequency above the mean frequency observed in healthy subjects. The study at large found these results: Around 30 CD8+ CDR3 sequences were found in both patients and controls but appeared to be highly expressed in patients and within the immunodominant clones of the patients. No significant difference in CD8+ Simpson's diversity was found between patients and healthy controls (P=0.060).

A word on this clonotype: Its antigen is still unknown. Per-base quality was not reported, and no clone a single base away is much larger than it.

TCR beta VDJ combination and CDR3 sequence profiling used genomic DNA as the template. TCR repertoire sequencing was run on an Illumina HiSeq 2000. In the authors' own workflow: TRBV/TRBJ rearrangement plots, CDR3 size and DJ length profiles, and Simpson's diversity index were used to assess repertoires. The most abundant DNA sequence in the deep sequencing data was defined as the immunodominant clone. CDR3 amino acid sequences were screened for sharing across subjects and compared with published repertoires and the VDJdb database. TCRdb reanalyzed the raw reads on its own, using fastp at Q25 for trimming and MiXCR for clone calling, and kept in-frame beta chains. Each CDR3 protein gets just one entry, which takes the most common genes and DNA from the rows behind it. The V and J calls reflect TCRdb's pipeline rather than the authors' work. In all, the sample holds 150,000 or so distinct CDR3 sequences, and about 52% of those were seen once. The ten largest clones add up to around 12% of the sample.

The patients picked for sequencing were ones in whom flow cytometry had shown an expansion of CD8+CD57+ cells. Severe acquired aplastic anemia was diagnosed in all patients according to International Study of Aplastic Anemia and Agranulocytosis and Camitta criteria. No patient had received any therapy when blood was sampled. The study deep-sequenced TCR repertoires of sorted CD4+ and CD8+ blood T cells from severe aplastic anemia patients and healthy subjects. Patients were enrolled in the USA under clinicaltrials.gov protocols 00001620, 01623167, 00001397, 00071045, 00081523 and 00961064. Ficoll-Paque density gradient centrifugation was used to isolate peripheral blood mononuclear cells. Before DNA extraction, CD4+ and CD8+ T cells were sorted with FACS or magnetic beads. The sequenced sample consisted of sorted CD4+, CD8+, or CD8+CD57+ T cells (not recorded which) from PBMCs. The receptor's source is a human donor with aplastic anemia.

The DNA sequence is given as TGTGCCAGCAGCGTAGGCCCTAGCGGCACAGATACGCAGTATTTT. Its protein product is CASSVGPSGTDTQYF. The chain couples TRBV9 to TRBJ2-3, and the D gene may be TRBD2, 6 bases matching. Spanning cysteine to phenylalanine, the CDR3 consists of 15 amino acids. Of the read, only the CDR3 DNA is kept; its 45 bases are in frame from base 1. V is shortened by 0 bases, J by 1 base, and the region joining them spans 9 bases. The germline V gene encodes CDR1 SGDLS and CDR2 YYNGEE.